This T cell receptor beta chain is drawn from a study of blood T cell repertoires in COVID-19. Only in-frame clones appear in the TCRdb table, and some are missing; sequencing was by immunoSEQ multiplex PCR. Found here are just over 80,000 clones, roughly 91% of them singletons; the top ten hold around 1.2%. V lost 2 bases, J lost 4 bases, and 8 bases lay in between. In germline, CDR1 is SNHLY, CDR2 FYNNEI. The CDR3 length is 13 residues. Material for sequencing was PBMCs or T cells enriched from blood (not recorded which). The chain carries TRBV2 and TRBJ1-2; possible D gene TRBD1, 5 bases. The TCR sequence derives from a woman aged 50 to 60 with acute COVID-19. The CDR3 DNA is TGTGCCAGCAGTGAAAACCAGGGCTATGGCTACACCTTC. Translating gives CASSENQGYGYTF.